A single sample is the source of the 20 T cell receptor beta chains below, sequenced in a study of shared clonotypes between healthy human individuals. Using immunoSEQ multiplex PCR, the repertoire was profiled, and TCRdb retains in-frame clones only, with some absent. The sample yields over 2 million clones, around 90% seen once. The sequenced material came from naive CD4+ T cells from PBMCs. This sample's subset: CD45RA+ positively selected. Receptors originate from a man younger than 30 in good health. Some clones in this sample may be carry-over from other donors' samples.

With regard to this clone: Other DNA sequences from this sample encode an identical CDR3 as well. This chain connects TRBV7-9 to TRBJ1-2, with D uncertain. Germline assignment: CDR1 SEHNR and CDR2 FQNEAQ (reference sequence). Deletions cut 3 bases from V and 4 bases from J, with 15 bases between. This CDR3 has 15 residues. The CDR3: CASSFALGGSYGYTF. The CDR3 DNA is TGTGCCAGCAGCTTTGCACTGGGCGGGAGCTATGGCTACACCTTC. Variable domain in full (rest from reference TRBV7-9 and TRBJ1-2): DTGVSQNPRHKITKRGQNVTFRCDPISEHNRLYWYRQTLGQGPEFLTYFQNEAQLEKSRLLSDRFSAERPKGSFSTLEIQRTEQGDSAMYLCASSFALGGSYGYTFGSGTRLTVV.

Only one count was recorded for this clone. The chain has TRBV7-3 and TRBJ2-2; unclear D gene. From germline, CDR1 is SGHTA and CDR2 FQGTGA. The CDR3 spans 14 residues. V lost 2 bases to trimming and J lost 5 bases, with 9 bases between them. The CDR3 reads CASSLYPSTGELFF. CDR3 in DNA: TGTGCCAGCAGCTTATACCCATCAACCGGGGAGCTGTTTTTT.

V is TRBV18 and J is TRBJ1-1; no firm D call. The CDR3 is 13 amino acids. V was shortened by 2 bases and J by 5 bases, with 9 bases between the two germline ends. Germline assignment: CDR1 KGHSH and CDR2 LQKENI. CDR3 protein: CASSPLTGTEAFF. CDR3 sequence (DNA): TGTGCCAGCTCACCATTGACCGGGACTGAAGCTTTCTTT.

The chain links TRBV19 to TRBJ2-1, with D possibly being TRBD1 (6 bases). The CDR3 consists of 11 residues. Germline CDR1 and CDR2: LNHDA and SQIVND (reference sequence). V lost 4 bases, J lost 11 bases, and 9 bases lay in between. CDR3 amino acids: CASSKGTQQFF. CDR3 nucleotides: TGTGCCAGTAGTAAGGGGACACAGCAGTTCTTC. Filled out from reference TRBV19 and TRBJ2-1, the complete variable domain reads DGGITQSPKYLFRKEGQNVTLSCEQNLNHDAMYWYRQDPGQGLRLIYYSQIVNDFQKGDIAEGYSVSREKKESFPLTVTSAQKNPTAFYLCASSKGTQQFFGPGTRLTVL.

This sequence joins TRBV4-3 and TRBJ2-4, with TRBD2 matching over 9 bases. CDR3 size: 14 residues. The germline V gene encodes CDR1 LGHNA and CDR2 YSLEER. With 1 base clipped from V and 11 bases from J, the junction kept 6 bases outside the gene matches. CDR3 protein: CASSQGSGRGVQYF. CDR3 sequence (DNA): TGCGCCAGCAGCCAAGGTAGCGGGAGAGGGGTTCAGTACTTC.

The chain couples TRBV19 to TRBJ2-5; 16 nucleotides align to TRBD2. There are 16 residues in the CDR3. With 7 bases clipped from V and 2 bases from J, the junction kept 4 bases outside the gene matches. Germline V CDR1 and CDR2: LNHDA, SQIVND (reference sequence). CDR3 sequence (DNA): TGTGCCAGTAACCCGGGACTAGCGGGAGGGCAAGAGACCCAGTACTTC. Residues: CASNPGLAGGQETQYF.

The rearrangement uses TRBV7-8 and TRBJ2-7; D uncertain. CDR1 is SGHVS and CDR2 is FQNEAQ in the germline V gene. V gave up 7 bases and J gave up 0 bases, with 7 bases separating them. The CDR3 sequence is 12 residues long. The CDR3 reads CASTLNSYEQYF. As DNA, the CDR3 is TGTGCCAGCACCCTTAACTCCTACGAGCAGTACTTC.

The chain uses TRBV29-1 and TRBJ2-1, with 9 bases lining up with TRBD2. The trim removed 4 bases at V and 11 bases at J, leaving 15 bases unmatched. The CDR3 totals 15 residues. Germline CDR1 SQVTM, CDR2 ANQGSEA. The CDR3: CSVGGMGGRARKQFF. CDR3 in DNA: TGCAGCGTTGGTGGGATGGGCGGGAGGGCCAGAAAGCAGTTCTTC.

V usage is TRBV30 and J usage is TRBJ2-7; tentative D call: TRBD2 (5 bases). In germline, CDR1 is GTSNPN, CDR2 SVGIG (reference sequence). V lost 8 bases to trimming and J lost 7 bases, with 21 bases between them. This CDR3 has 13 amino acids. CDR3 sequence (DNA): TGTGCCCATATGCGGACTCGACTCGGAGAGCAGTACTTC. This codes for CAHMRTRLGEQYF.

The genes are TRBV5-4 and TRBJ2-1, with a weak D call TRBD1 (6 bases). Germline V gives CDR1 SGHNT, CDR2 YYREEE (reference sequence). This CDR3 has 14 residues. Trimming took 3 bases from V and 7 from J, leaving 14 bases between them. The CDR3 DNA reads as TGTGCCAGCAGCTGGGGTAACAGGGCTAATGAGCAGTTCTTC. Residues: CASSWGNRANEQFF.

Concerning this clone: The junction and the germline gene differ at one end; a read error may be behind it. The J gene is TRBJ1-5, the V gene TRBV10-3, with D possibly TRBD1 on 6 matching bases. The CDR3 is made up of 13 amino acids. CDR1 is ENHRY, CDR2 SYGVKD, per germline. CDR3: CAISESYWSGALF. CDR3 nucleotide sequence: TGTGCCATCAGTGAGTCGTATTGGTCAGGGGCTCTTTTT.

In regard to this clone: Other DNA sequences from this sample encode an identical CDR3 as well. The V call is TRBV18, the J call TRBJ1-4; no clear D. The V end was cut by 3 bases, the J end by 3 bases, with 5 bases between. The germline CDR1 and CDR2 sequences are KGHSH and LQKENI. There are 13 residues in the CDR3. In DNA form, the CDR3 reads TGTGCCAGCTCACCCCAGGCTAATGAAAAACTGTTTTTT. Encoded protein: CASSPQANEKLFF.

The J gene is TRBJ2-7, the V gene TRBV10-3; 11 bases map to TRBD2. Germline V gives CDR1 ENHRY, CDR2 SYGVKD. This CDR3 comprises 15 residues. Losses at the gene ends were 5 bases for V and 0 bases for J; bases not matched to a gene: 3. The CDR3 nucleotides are TGTGCCATCAGTCCGGGACTAGCGGACTCCTACGAGCAGTACTTC. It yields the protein CAISPGLADSYEQYF.

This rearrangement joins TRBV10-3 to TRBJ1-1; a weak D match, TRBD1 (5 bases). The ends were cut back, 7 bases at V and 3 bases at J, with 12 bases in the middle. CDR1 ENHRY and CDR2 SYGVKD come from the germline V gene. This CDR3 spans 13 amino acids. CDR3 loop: CAINPRGDTEAFF. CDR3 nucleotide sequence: TGTGCCATCAATCCCCGGGGGGACACTGAAGCTTTCTTT.

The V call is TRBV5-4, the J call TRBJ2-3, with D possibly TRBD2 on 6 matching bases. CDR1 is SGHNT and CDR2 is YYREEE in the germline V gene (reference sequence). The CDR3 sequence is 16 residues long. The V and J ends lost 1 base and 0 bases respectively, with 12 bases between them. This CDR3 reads CASSLKLATSTDTQYF. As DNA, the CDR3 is TGTGCCAGCAGCTTGAAGCTAGCGACTAGCACAGATACGCAGTATTTT.

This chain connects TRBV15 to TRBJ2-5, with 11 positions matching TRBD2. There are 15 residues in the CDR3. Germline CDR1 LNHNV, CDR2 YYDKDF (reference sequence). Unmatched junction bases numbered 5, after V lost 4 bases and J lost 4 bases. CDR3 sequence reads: CATSIGTSGGETQYF. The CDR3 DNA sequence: TGTGCCACCAGCATCGGCACTAGCGGGGGAGAGACCCAGTACTTC.

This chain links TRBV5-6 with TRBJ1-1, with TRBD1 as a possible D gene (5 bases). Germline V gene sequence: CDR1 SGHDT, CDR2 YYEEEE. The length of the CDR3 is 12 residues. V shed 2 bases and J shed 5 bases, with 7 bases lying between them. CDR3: CASSFWGTEAFF. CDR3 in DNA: TGTGCCAGCAGCTTCTGGGGGACTGAAGCTTTCTTT.

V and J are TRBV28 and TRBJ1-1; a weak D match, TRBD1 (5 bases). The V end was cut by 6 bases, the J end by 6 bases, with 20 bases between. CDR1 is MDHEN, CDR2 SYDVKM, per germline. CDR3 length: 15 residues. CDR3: CASRYIGGKGSEAFF. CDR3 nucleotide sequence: TGTGCCAGCAGATACATCGGGGGTAAGGGGTCTGAAGCTTTCTTT. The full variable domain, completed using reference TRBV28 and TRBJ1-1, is DVKVTQSSRYLVKRTGEKVFLECVQDMDHENMFWYRQDPGLGLRLIYFSYDVKMKEKGDIPEGYSVSREKKERFSLILESASTNQTSMYLCASRYIGGKGSEAFFGQGTRLTVV.

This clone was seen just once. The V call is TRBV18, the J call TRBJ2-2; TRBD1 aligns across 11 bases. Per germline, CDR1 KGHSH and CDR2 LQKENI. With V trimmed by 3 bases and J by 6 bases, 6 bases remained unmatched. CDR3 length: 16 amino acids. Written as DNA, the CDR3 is TGTGCCAGCTCACCGGACGGACAGGGGGCCGCCGGGGAGCTGTTTTTT. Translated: CASSPDGQGAAGELFF.

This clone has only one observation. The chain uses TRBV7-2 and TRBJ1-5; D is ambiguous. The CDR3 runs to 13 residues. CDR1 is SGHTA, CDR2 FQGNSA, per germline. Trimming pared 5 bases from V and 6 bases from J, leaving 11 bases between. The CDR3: CASSPGLGQPQHF. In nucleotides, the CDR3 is TGTGCCAGCAGCCCGGGTTTGGGTCAGCCCCAGCATTTT.